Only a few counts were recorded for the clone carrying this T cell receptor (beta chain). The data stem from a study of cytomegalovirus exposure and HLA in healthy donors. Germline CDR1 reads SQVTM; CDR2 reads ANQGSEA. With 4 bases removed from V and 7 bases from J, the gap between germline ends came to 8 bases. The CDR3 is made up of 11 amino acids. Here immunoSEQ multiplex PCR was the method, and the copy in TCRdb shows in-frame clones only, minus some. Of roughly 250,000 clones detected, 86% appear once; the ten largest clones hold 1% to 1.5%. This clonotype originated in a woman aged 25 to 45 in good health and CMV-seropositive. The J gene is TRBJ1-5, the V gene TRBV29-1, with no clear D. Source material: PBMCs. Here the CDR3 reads CSVGIGQPQHF. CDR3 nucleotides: TGCAGCGTTGGGATCGGGCAGCCCCAGCATTTT.